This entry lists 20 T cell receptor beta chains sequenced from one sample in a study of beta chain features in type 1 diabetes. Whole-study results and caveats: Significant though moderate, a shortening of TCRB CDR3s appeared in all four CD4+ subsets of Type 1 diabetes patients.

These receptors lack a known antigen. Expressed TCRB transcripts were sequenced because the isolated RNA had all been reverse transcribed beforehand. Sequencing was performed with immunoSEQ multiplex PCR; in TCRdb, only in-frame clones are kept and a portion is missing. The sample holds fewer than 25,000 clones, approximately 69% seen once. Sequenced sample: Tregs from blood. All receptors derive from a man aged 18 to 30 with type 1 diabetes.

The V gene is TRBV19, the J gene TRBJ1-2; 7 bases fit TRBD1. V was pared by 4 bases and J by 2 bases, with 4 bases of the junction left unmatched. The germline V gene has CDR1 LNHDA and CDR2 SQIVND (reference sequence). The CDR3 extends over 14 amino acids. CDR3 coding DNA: TGTGCCAGTAGTAACAGGGGCCTGAACTATGGCTACACCTTC. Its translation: CASSNRGLNYGYTF.

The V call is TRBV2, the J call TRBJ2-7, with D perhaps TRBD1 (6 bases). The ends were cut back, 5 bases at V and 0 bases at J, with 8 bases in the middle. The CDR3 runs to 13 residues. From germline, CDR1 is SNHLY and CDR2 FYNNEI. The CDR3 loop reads CASSRDISYEQYF. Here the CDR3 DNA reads TGTGCCAGCAGTCGGGACATCTCCTACGAGCAGTACTTC.

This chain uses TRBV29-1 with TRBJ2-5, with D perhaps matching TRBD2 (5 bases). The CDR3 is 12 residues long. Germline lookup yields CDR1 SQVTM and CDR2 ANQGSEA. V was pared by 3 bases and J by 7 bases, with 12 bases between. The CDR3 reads CSVDEGSSTQYF. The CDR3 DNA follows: TGCAGCGTTGATGAGGGTTCTTCGACCCAGTACTTC.

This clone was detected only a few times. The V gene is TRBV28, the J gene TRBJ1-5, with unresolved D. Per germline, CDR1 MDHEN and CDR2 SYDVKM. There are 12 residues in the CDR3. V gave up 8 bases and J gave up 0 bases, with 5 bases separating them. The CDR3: CASEGSNQPQHF. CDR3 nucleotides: TGTGCCAGCGAGGGTAGCAATCAGCCCCAGCATTTT. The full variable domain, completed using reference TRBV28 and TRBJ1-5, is DVKVTQSSRYLVKRTGEKVFLECVQDMDHENMFWYRQDPGLGLRLIYFSYDVKMKEKGDIPEGYSVSREKKERFSLILESASTNQTSMYLCASEGSNQPQHFGDGTRLSIL.

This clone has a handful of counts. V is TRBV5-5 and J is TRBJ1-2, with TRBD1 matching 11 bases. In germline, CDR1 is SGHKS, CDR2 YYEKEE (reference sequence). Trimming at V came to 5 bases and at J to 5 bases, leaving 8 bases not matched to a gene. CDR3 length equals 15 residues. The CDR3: CASRPPGQGGYGYTF. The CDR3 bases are TGTGCCAGCAGGCCCCCGGGACAGGGGGGGTATGGCTACACCTTC.

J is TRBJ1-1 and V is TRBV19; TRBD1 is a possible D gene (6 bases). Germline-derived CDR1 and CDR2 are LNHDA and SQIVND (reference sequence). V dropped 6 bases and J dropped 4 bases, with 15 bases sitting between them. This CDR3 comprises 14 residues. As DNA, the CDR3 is TGTGCCAGTAGCCTACAGGGCGGGAGCACTGAAGCTTTCTTT. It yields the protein CASSLQGGSTEAFF.

CDR3 in amino acids: CASSFGQGLESETQYF. The CDR3 DNA reads as TGTGCCAGCAGTTTTGGGCAGGGACTGGAATCAGAGACCCAGTACTTC. The chain carries TRBV27 and TRBJ2-5; the D gene is possibly TRBD2 (6 bases). The CDR3 has 16 amino acids. The V gene's germline CDR1 is MNHEY and CDR2 SMNVEV (reference sequence). V lost 3 bases to trimming and J lost 4 bases, with 18 bases between them.

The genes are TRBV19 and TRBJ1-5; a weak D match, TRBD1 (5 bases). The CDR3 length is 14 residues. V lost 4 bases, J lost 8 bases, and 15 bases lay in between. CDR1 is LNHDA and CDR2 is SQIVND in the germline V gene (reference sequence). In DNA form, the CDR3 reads TGTGCCAGTAGTAGCATTTCAGGGTCCAAGCCCCAGCATTTT. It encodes CASSSISGSKPQHF.

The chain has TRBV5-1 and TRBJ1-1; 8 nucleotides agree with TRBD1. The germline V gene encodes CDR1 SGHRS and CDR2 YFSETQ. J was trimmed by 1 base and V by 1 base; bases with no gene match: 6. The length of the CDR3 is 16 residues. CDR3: CASSLTKGTGNTEAFF. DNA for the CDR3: TGCGCCAGCAGCTTGACCAAGGGGACAGGGAACACTGAAGCTTTCTTT.

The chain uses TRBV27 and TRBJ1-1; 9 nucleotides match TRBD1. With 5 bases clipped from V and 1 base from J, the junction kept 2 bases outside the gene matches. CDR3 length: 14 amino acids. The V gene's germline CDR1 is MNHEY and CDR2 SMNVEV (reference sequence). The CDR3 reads CASSEQGANTEAFF. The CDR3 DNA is TGTGCCAGCAGTGAACAGGGGGCGAACACTGAAGCTTTCTTT.

The chain's CDR3 is CASHSGSYEQYF. The CDR3, as DNA: TGTGCCAGCCATAGCGGGAGCTACGAGCAGTACTTC. This chain links TRBV2 with TRBJ2-7; 9 positions match TRBD2. Germline V CDR1 and CDR2: SNHLY, FYNNEI. This CDR3 has 12 residues. The trim removed 8 bases at V and 3 bases at J, leaving 2 bases unmatched.

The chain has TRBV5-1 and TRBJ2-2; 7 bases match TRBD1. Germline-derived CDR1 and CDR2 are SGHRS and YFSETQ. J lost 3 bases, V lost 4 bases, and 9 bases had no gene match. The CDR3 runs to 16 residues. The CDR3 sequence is CASSMGQPIYTGELFF. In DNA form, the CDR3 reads TGCGCCAGCAGCATGGGACAGCCCATTTACACCGGGGAGCTGTTTTTT.

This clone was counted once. CDR3 region: CASSLPSGLDEQFF. CDR3 nucleotides: TGTGCCAGCAGCCTACCCTCAGGGCTCGATGAGCAGTTCTTC. The rearrangement joins TRBV5-4 to TRBJ2-1; perhaps TRBD1 as D (5 bases). Germline V CDR1 and CDR2: SGHNT, YYREEE (reference sequence). Trimming left V 4 bases short and J 8 bases short, with 16 bases between. The CDR3 is made up of 14 amino acids.

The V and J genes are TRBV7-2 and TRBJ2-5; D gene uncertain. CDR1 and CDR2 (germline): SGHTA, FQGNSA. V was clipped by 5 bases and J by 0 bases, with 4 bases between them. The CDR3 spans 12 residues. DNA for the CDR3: TGTGCCAGCAGCCAGTACCAAGAGACCCAGTACTTC. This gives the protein CASSQYQETQYF.

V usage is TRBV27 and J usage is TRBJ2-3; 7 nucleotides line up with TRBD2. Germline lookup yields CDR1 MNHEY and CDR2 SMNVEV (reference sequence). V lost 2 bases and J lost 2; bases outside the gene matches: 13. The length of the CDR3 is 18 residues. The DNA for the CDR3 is TGTGCCAGCAGTTTAGGGGGTCGGCGGGGGTCCACCACAGATACGCAGTATTTT. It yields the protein CASSLGGRRGSTTDTQYF.

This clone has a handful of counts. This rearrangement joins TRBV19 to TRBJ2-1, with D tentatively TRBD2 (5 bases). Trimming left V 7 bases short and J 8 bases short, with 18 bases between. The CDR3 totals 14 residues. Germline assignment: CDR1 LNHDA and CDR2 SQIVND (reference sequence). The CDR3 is CASKRGPMHDEQFF. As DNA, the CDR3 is TGTGCCAGTAAACGCGGGCCAATGCACGATGAGCAGTTCTTC.

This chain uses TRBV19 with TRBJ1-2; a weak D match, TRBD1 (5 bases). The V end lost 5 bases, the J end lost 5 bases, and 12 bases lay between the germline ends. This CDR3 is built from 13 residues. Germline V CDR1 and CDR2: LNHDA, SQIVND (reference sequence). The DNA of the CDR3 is TGTGCCAGTAGTGCCCGGACATCGTATGGCTACACCTTC. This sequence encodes CASSARTSYGYTF.

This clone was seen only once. The chain's CDR3 is CASSSPGLAGGPGNEQFF. DNA of the CDR3: TGTGCCAGCAGCTCCCCGGGACTAGCGGGGGGGCCCGGCAATGAGCAGTTCTTC. The V call is TRBV7-2, the J call TRBJ2-1; 16 bases match TRBD2. The CDR3 sequence is 18 residues long. Trimming removed 4 bases from V and 6 bases from J; junction bases left unmatched: 9. Germline loops: CDR1 SGHTA, CDR2 FQGNSA.

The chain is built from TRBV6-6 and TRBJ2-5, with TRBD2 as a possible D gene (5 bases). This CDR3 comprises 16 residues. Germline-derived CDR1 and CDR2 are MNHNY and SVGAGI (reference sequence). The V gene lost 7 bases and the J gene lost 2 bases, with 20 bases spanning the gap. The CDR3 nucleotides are TGTGCCAGCAACCACGGGGTACGACGGATACAAGAGACCCAGTACTTC. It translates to CASNHGVRRIQETQYF.

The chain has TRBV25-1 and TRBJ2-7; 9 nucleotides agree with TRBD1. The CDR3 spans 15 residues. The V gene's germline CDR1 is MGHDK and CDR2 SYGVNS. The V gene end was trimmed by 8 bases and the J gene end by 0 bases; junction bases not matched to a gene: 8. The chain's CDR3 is CASSRGTGISYEQYF. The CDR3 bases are TGTGCCAGCTCACGAGGGACAGGGATCTCCTACGAGCAGTACTTC.